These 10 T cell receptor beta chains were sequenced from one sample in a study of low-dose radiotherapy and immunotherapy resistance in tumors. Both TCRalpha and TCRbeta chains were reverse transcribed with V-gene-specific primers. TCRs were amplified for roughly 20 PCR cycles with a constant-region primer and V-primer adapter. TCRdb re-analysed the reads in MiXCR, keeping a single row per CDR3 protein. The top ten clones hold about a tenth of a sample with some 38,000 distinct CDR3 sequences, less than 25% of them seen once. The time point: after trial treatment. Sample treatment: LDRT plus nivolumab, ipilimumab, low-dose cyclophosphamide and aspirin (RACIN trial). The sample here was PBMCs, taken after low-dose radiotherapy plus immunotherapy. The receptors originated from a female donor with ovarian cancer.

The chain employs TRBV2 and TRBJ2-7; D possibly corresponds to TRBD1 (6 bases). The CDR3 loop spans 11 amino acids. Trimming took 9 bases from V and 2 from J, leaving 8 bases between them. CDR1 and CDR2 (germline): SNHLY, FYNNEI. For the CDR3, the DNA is TGTGCCAGTGGACAGACCTACGAGCAGTACTTC. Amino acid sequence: CASGQTYEQYF.

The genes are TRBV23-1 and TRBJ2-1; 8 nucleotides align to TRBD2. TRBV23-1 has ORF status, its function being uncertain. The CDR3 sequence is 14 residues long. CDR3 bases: TGCGCATCCTGGGCCGGGACTAGTCCGGCTGAGCAGTTCTTC. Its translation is CASWAGTSPAEQFF.

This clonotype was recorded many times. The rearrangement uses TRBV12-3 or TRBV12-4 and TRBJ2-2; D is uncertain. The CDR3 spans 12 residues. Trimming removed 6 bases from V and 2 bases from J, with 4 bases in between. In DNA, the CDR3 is TGTGCCAGCAGATTAAACACCGGGGAGCTGTTTTTT. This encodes CASRLNTGELFF.

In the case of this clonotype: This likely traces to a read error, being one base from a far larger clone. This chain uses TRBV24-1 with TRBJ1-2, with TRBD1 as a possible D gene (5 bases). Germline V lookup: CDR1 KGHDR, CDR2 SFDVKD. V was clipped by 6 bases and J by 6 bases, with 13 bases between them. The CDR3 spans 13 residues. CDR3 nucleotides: TGTGCCACCAGTTACGCAGGGAATAATGGCTACACCTTC. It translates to CATSYAGNNGYTF.

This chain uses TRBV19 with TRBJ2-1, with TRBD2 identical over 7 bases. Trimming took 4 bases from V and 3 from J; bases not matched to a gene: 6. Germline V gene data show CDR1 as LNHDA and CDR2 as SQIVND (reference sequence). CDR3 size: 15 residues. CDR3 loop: CASSTAGILYNEQFF. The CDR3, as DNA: TGTGCCAGTAGTACAGCGGGAATCCTCTACAATGAGCAGTTCTTC.

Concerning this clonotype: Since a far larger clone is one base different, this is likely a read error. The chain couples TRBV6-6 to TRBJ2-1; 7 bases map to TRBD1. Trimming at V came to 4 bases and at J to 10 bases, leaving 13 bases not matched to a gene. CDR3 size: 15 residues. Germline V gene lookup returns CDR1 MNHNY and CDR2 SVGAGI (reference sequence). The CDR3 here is CASSSTGLSPYEQFF. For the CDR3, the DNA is TGTGCCAGCAGTTCGACAGGGCTCTCCCCCTACGAGCAGTTCTTC.

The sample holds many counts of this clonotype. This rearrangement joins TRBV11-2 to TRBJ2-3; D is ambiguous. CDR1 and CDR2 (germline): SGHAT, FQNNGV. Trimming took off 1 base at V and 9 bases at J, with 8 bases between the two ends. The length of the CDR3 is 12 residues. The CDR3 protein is CASSLVWKTQYF. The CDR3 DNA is TGTGCCAGCAGCTTAGTGTGGAAGACGCAGTATTTT.

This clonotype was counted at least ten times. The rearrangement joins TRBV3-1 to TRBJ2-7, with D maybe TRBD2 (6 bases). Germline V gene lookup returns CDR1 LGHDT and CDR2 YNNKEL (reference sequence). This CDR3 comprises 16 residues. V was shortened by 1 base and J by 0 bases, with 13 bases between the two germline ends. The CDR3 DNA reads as TGTGCCAGCAGCCAAGCGGGAGCTTTCAGCTCCTACGAGCAGTACTTC. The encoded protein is CASSQAGAFSSYEQYF.

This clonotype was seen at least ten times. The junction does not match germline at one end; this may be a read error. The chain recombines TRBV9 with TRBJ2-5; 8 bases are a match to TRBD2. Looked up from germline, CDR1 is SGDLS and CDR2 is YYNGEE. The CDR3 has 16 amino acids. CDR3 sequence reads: CSSSPQPGLGGETQYF. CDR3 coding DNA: TGTTCCAGCAGCCCTCAACCGGGACTAGGCGGAGAGACCCAGTACTTC.

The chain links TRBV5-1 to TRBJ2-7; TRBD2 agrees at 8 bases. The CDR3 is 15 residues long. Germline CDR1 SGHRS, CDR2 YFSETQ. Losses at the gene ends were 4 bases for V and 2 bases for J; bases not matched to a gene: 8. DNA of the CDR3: TGCGCCAGCAGCACGATCGGGGGGGCTACCTACGAGCAGTACTTC. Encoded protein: CASSTIGGATYEQYF.